This T cell receptor (beta chain) was obtained from a study of blood T cell repertoires in COVID-19. Across the study: Donors in the United States, Italy and Spain gave samples during acute or convalescent COVID-19. Sources were T cells, B-cell-depleted T cells, or PBMCs; the material itself was cDNA or gDNA.

Per the authors' pipeline: Amplifying reference gene primers gave estimates of nucleated cell counts. The assay was immunoSEQ multiplex PCR, and TCRdb's table has in-frame clones only and misses some. V, J and clone size are those of that table, while D and trimming were read from the DNA. The table shows roughly 150,000 clones, with roughly 81% occurring only once. The germline CDR1 and CDR2 sequences are GTSNPN and SVGIG (reference sequence). The CDR3 has 15 amino acids. V lost 0 bases to trimming and J lost 10 bases; unmatched junction nucleotides: 10. This clone was found once. The specimen was peripheral blood. This chain uses TRBV30 with TRBJ2-1, with 9 nucleotides matching TRBD2. The receptor was isolated from a woman aged 45-60 years with COVID-19, enrolled during active disease. The CDR3 DNA reads as TGTGCCTGGAGTGTACGTTCTAGCGGGGTCCTCGAGCAGTTCTTC. It is translated as CAWSVRSSGVLEQFF.